This T cell receptor (beta chain) was observed in a study of monozygotic twins with inflammatory bowel disease. Reprocessing the 5' RACE reads, TCRdb reports a single entry for every CDR3 protein and omits DNA. Its listing shows about 200,000 distinct CDR3 sequences. The CDR3 is made up of 15 amino acids. Germline V gene data show CDR1 as SGHAT and CDR2 as FQNNGV. V and J are TRBV11-2 and TRBJ2-1. This TCR was sampled from a human donor with ulcerative colitis or Crohn's disease, or a healthy co-twin of an affected twin (not recorded which). Input material: blood. The CDR3 is CASSLYSSSYNEQFF. The variable domain in full, completed from reference TRBV11-2 and TRBJ2-1, reads EAGVAQSPRYKIIEKRQSVAFWCNPISGHATLYWYQQILGQGPKLLIQFQNNGVVDDSQLPKDRFSAERLKGVDSTLKIQPAKLEDSAVYLCASSLYSSSYNEQFFGPGTRLTVL.